Detailed here is one TCR beta chain. Using immunoSEQ multiplex PCR, the repertoire was profiled, and TCRdb retains in-frame clones only, with some absent. The data contain over 130,000 clones, about three quarters of them singletons. The sample comes from a study of blood T cell repertoires in COVID-19. V was clipped by 7 bases and J by 3 bases, with 10 bases between them. This CDR3 is built from 13 residues. Germline V gives CDR1 MNHEY, CDR2 SMNVEV (reference sequence). The J gene is TRBJ2-1, the V gene TRBV27, with D tentatively TRBD2 (5 bases). The sample taken for sequencing was PBMCs or T cells enriched from blood (not recorded which). The sequence was obtained from a woman aged 50 to 65 who had recovered from COVID-19. CDR3 nucleotides: TGTGCCAGCAACCCCCGGGGCTACAATGAGCAGTTCTTC. It yields the protein CASNPRGYNEQFF.